The clone carrying this T cell receptor (beta chain) was observed a handful of times. Previously described methods and listed TCR primers produced bulk TCR libraries. Each CDR3 protein gets one entry after TCRdb re-called the PCR reads with MiXCR. The table has some 97,000 distinct CDR3 sequences, 24% seen once; the top ten hold approximately 0.91%. The data were obtained in a study of molecular identifiers for immune sequencing clone quantification. Libraries from naive CD8 cells were generated from approximately 22,000 to 940,000 sorted cells (with 10%, 30% or 50% RNA). V was pared by 3 bases and J by 5 bases, with 6 bases of the junction left unmatched. This CDR3 is 13 amino acids long. Germline V CDR1 and CDR2: DFQATT, SNEGSKA (reference sequence).

This TCR was sampled from a human donor in good health. Some libraries in this study had Jurkat cell RNA spiked in. V is TRBV20-1 and J is TRBJ1-1, with TRBD1 identical over 7 bases. Material for sequencing was naive CD8+ T cells from blood, with Jurkat cell RNA spiked in. Subset denoted: FACS-sorted CD8+CD4-CCR7+CD45RA+ naive T cells. The CDR3 protein is CSARTGRGTEAFF. CDR3 nucleotide sequence: TGCAGTGCTAGGACAGGGAGAGGGACTGAAGCTTTCTTT.